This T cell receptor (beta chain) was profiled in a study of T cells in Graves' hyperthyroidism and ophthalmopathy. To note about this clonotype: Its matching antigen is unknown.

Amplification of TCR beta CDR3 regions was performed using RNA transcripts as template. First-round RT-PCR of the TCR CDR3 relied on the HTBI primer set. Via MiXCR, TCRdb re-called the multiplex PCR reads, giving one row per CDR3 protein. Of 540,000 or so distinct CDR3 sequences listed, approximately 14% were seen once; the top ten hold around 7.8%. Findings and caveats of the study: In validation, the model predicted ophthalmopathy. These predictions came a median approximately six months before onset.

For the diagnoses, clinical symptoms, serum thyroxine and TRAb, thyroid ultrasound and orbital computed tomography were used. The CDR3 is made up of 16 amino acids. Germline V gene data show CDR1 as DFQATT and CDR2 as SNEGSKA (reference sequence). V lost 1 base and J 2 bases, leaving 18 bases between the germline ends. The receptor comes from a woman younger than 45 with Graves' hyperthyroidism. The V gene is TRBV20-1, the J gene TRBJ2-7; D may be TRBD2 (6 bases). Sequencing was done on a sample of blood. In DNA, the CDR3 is TGCAGTGCTAGAGCCCTGCTCGGGAGTTCGGCCTACGAGCAGTACTTC. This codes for CSARALLGSSAYEQYF.